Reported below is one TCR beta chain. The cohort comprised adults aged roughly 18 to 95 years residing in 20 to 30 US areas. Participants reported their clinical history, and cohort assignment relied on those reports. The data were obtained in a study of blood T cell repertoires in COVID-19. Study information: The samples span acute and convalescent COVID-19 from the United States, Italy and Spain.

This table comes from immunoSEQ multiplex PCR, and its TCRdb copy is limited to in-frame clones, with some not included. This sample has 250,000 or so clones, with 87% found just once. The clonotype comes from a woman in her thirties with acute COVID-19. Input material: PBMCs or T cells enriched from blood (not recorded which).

CDR3 nucleotides: TGTGCCAGCAGCCCCAGGAATGAAAAACTGTTTTTT. This translates into CASSPRNEKLFF. V and J are TRBV3-1 (or the pseudogene TRBV3-2) and TRBJ1-4; D unresolved. Trimming took off 4 bases at V and 5 bases at J, with 5 bases between the two ends. Germline CDR1 is LGHDT and CDR2 is YNNKEL (reference sequence). This CDR3 region has 12 residues.